The 14 T cell receptor beta chains in this list originate from one sample, sequenced in a study of blood T cells in healthy people across ages. Primers used in a second PCR of roughly 6 to 11 cycles were a sample-barcoded 5' primer and a J-beta primer mix. In TCRdb, the 5' RACE reads were re-called with MiXCR into one record per CDR3 protein. The repertoire consists of more than 550,000 distinct CDR3 sequences, with 22% occurring once and the leading ten covering 22%. The sequencing sample was made of blood. These receptors originate from a man between 65 and 85 years old in good health.

The chain uses TRBV6-1 and TRBJ1-1, with D possibly being TRBD1 (6 bases). Trimming took off 7 bases at V and 3 bases at J, with 15 bases between the two ends. Germline CDR1 reads MNHNS; CDR2 reads SASEGT. This CDR3 is 14 amino acids long. The CDR3 reads CASTTGGRHTEAFF. In DNA form, the CDR3 reads TGTGCCAGCACCACTGGGGGCAGGCACACTGAAGCTTTCTTT.

This chain connects TRBV6-5 to TRBJ2-7; D might be TRBD2 (5 bases). CDR1 and CDR2 (germline): MNHEY, SVGAGI. The V gene lost 7 bases and the J gene lost 2 bases, with 15 bases spanning the gap. CDR3 length: 14 residues. CDR3 nucleotide sequence: TGTGCCAGCACCCAAATGACTACTCCCTACGAGCAGTACTTC. Translation gives CASTQMTTPYEQYF.

This clonotype has only a few counts. The CDR3 loop is CASLDGNTEAFF. The CDR3 DNA reads TGCGCCAGCCTGGACGGGAACACTGAAGCTTTCTTT. V usage is TRBV10-2 and J usage is TRBJ1-1, with unresolved D. The CDR3 has 12 residues. V lost 8 bases and J lost 1, with 8 bases in between. Germline V gene data show CDR1 as WSHSY and CDR2 as SAAADI.

This clonotype has only a few counts. The chain carries TRBV25-1 and TRBJ2-1; D unresolved. The CDR3 contains 11 residues. V shed 8 bases and J shed 13 bases, with 15 bases lying between them. Germline V gene data show CDR1 as MGHDK and CDR2 as SYGVNS. The CDR3 sequence is CASERGWLQFF. CDR3 bases: TGTGCCAGCGAGCGTGGGTGGCTTCAGTTCTTC. Filled out from reference TRBV25-1 and TRBJ2-1, the complete variable domain reads EADIYQTPRYLVIGTGKKITLECSQTMGHDKMYWYQQDPGMELHLIHYSYGVNSTEKGDLSSESTVSRIRTEHFPLTLESARPSHTSQYLCASERGWLQFFGPGTRLTVL.

This clonotype showed up just a few times. The chain recombines TRBV24-1 with TRBJ1-2; D possibly corresponds to TRBD1 (6 bases). Trimming took 12 bases from V and 1 from J, leaving 11 bases between them. This CDR3 is 12 amino acids long. The germline V gene encodes CDR1 KGHDR and CDR2 SFDVKD. Here the CDR3 reads CAGRTVNYGYTF. CDR3 nucleotides: TGTGCCGGTCGGACAGTTAACTATGGCTACACCTTC.

This clonotype has just a few counts. The genes are TRBV29-1 and TRBJ2-1; D call uncertain. Germline V gene sequence: CDR1 SQVTM, CDR2 ANQGSEA. CDR3 length: 13 amino acids. The V and J ends lost 6 bases and 6 bases respectively, with 15 bases between them. CDR3 DNA: TGCAGCGTCCCAACCCCGGGTGGCAATGAGCAGTTCTTC. This gives the protein CSVPTPGGNEQFF.

This clonotype was counted between two and nine times. This rearrangement joins TRBV15 to TRBJ2-1, with 13 nucleotides matching TRBD2. Germline lookup yields CDR1 LNHNV and CDR2 YYDKDF (reference sequence). This CDR3 is 18 amino acids long. The V and J ends lost 5 bases and 6 bases, in that order; junction bases with no gene match: 13. The CDR3 region is CATSASLGLAGVSNEQFF. Here the CDR3 DNA reads TGTGCCACCAGCGCCTCTCTAGGACTAGCGGGAGTAAGCAATGAGCAGTTCTTC.

This clonotype was picked up a small number of times. The chain is built from TRBV5-5 and TRBJ2-5; 12 bases line up with TRBD2. With the DNA end fitting TRBJ2-7 better, the J assignment may be wrong. Germline-derived CDR1 and CDR2 are SGHKS and YYEKEE (reference sequence). CDR3 size: 16 residues. Here the CDR3 DNA reads TGTGCCAGCAGCGGAACCGGGACTAGCGGGTTCTACGAGCAGTACGTC. Translating it yields CASSGTGTSGFYEQYV.

The V gene is TRBV9, the J gene TRBJ2-3, with 12 bases that match TRBD2. CDR1 SGDLS and CDR2 YYNGEE come from the germline V gene. With 4 bases clipped from V and 0 bases from J, the junction kept 3 bases outside the gene matches. The CDR3 extends over 16 amino acids. The CDR3 nucleotides are TGTGCCAGCAGCACAGGGACTAGCGGGAGCACAGATACGCAGTATTTT. It codes for CASSTGTSGSTDTQYF.

The V call is TRBV20-1, the J call TRBJ2-1, with 7 bases identical to TRBD1. There are 14 residues in the CDR3. Germline V gene sequence: CDR1 DFQATT, CDR2 SNEGSKA (reference sequence). V lost 6 bases, J lost 0 bases, and 5 bases stayed unmatched. The CDR3 region is CSAFAGGSYNEQFF. In nucleotides, the CDR3 is TGCAGTGCGTTCGCAGGGGGCTCCTACAATGAGCAGTTCTTC.

The chain uses TRBV3-1 and TRBJ1-1; TRBD1 agrees at 11 bases. Germline V gene data show CDR1 as LGHDT and CDR2 as YNNKEL (reference sequence). V shed 4 bases, J shed 1 base, and the junction held 5 bases outside the gene matches. The CDR3 loop spans 16 amino acids. CDR3 protein: CASSLGQGAWNTEAFF. Written as DNA, the CDR3 is TGTGCCAGCAGCCTTGGACAGGGGGCATGGAACACTGAAGCTTTCTTT.

This clonotype was detected only once. The J gene is TRBJ2-5, the V gene TRBV11-2; D is uncertain. This CDR3 region has 13 residues. Trimming left V 2 bases short and J 4 bases short, with 8 bases between. CDR1 SGHAT and CDR2 FQNNGV come from the germline V gene. DNA for the CDR3: TGTGCCAGCAGCTTACAGCTCAGAGAGACCCAGTACTTC. Translation gives CASSLQLRETQYF.

This clonotype was counted a few times. V and J are TRBV7-9 and TRBJ2-5; D remains unclear. V lost 2 bases, J lost 4 bases, and 11 bases lay in between. Germline V gene sequence: CDR1 SEHNR, CDR2 FQNEAQ (reference sequence). CDR3 length: 14 residues. DNA of the CDR3: TGTGCCAGCAGCTTAAAACCGACGACAGAGACCCAGTACTTC. Translation gives CASSLKPTTETQYF.

This clonotype was counted only a few times. This chain connects TRBV12-3 or TRBV12-4 to TRBJ2-1; D is possibly TRBD1 or TRBD2 (5 bases each). CDR3 size: 15 residues. Trimming pared 7 bases from V and 2 bases from J, leaving 15 bases between. CDR3 DNA: TGTGCCAGCATCGGGGTGGCAGGGACCTACAATGAGCAGTTCTTC. Its translation: CASIGVAGTYNEQFF.